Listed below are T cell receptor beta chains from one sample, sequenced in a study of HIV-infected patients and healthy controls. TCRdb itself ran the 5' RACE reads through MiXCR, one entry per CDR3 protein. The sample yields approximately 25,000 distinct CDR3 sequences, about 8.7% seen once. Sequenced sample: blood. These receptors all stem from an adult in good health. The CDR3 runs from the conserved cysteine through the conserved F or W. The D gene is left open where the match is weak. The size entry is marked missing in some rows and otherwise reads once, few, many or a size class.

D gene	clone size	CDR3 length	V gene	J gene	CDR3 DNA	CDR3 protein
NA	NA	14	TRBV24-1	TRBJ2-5	TGTGCCACCAGTGATCCAAGGGACGAAGAGACCCAGTACTTC	CATSDPRDEETQYF
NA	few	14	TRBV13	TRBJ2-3	TGTGCCAGCAGCTTTCCGGACGGCCCGGATACGCAGTATTTT	CASSFPDGPDTQYF
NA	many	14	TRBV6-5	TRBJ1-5	TGTGCCAGCAGCAGGGGCCGGGGCAATCAGCCCCAGCATTTT	CASSRGRGNQPQHF
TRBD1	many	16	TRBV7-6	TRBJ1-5	TGTGCCAGCAGCTTAGGAGGGGGCGTCAGCAATCAGCCCCAGCATTTT	CASSLGGGVSNQPQHF
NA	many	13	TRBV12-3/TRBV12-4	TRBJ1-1	TGTGCCAGCAGGTATACAGAGAACACTGAAGCTTTCTTT	CASRYTENTEAFF
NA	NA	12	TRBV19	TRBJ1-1	TGTGCCAGTAGTATAGCCGGGACTGAAGCTTTCTTT	CASSIAGTEAFF
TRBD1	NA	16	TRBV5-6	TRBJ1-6	TGTGCCAGCAGCCTGACAGGGAGCTCCTATAATTCACCCCTCCACTTT	CASSLTGSSYNSPLHF
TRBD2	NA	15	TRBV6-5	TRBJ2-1	TGTGCCAGCAGTTACTGGGGGGGCTCCTACAATGAGCAGTTCTTC	CASSYWGGSYNEQFF
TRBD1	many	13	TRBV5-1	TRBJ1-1	TGCGCCAGCTCTACAGGGGCTGTGACTGAAGCTTTCTTT	CASSTGAVTEAFF
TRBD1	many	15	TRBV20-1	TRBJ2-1	TGCAGTGCCAGGGACAGGATCAGCTCCTACAATGAGCAGTTCTTC	CSARDRISSYNEQFF
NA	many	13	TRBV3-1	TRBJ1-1	TGTGCCAGCAGCCCGTTGCGTACAGACTGGGCTTTCTTT	CASSPLRTDWAFF
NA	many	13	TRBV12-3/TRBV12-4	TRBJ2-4	TGTGCCAGCAGTTTGATTGCCAAAAACATTCAGTACTTC	CASSLIAKNIQYF
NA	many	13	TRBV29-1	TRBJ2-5	TGCAGCGTTGGACATCGACTCCAAGAGACCCAGTACTTC	CSVGHRLQETQYF
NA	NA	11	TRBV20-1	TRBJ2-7	TGCAGTGCTAGGGAGTCTCGGGAGCAGTACTTC	CSARESREQYF
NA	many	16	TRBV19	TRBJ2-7	TGTGCCAGTAGTCCCAGCAAACTAGCACGGGGATACGAGCAGTACTTC	CASSPSKLARGYEQYF
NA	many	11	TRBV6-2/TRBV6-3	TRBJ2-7	TGTGCCAGCAGTAACCTTTTGGAGCAGTACTTC	CASSNLLEQYF
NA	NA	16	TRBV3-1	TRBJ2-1	TGTGCCAGCAGCCGAAATTTCGGTGGGGCCCTAAATGAGCAGTTCTTC	CASSRNFGGALNEQFF
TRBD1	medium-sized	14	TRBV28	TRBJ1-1	TGTGCCAGCTACCACAGGGGGCTCGTGACTGAAGCTTTCTTT	CASYHRGLVTEAFF
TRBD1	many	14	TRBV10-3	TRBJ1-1	TGTGCCATCAGTAAACAGGGGATGAACACTGAAGCTTTCTTT	CAISKQGMNTEAFF
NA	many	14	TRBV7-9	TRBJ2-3	TGTGCCAGCAGCTTAGAGTTCAGATCAGATACGCAGTATTTT	CASSLEFRSDTQYF
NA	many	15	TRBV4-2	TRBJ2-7	TGTGCCAGCAGCCAAGATCCGGGCACGTCCTACGAGCAGTACTTC	CASSQDPGTSYEQYF
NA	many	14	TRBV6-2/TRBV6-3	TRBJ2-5	TGTGCCAGCAGTTCCCGGACAGTCCAAGAGACCCAGTACTTC	CASSSRTVQETQYF
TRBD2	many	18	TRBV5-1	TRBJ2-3	TGCGCCAGCAGCATGTGGACTAGCGGGGGGCCCCTGCGAGATACGCAGTATTTT	CASSMWTSGGPLRDTQYF
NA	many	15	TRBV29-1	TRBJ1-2	TGCAGCGTTGATGGGTCCGTCGGAAGAAACTATGGCTACACCTTC	CSVDGSVGRNYGYTF
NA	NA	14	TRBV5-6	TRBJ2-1	TGTGCCAGCAGCTTGGCGGGACTTTGGAATGAGCAGTTCTTC	CASSLAGLWNEQFF
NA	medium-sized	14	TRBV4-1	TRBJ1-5	TGCGCCAGCAGCCAAGATGCCCGCAATCAGCCCCAGCATTTT	CASSQDARNQPQHF
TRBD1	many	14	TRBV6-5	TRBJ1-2	TGTGCCAGCAGTAATTTACAGGGGGCACTTGGCTACACCTTC	CASSNLQGALGYTF
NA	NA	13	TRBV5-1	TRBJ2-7	TGCGCCAGCAGCATGAGGGTCCACTACGAGCAGTACTTC	CASSMRVHYEQYF
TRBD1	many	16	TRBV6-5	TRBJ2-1	TGTGCCAGCAGTTACTCGGACAGGGGGCCGTACAATGAGCAGTTCTTC	CASSYSDRGPYNEQFF
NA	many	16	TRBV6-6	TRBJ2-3	TGTGCCAGCAGTTCTCAAGCAGGGGGGAGAGCAGATACGCAGTATTTT	CASSSQAGGRADTQYF
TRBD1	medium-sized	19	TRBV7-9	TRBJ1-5	TGTGCCAGCAGCCGATTCCCGGGACAGGGTTTTAACGCGACCCAGCCCCAGCATTTT	CASSRFPGQGFNATQPQHF
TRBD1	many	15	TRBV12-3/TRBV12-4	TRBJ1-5	TGTGCCAGCAGGACAGGGCCGCTTAGCAATCAGCCCCAGCATTTT	CASRTGPLSNQPQHF
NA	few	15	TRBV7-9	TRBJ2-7	TGTGCCAGCAGCCTAGCCCGTCCAGCTTCCTACGAGCAGTACTTC	CASSLARPASYEQYF
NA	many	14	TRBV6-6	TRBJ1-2	TGTGCCAGCAGTTACAATCTAGGGGACTATGGCTACACCTTC	CASSYNLGDYGYTF
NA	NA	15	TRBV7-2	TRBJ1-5	TGTGCCAGCAGCTTAGCCAGGGGTAGCAATCAGCCCCAGCATTTT	CASSLARGSNQPQHF
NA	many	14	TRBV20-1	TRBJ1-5	TGCAGTGCACCCGGGGCAACAAGCAATCAGCCCCAGCATTTT	CSAPGATSNQPQHF
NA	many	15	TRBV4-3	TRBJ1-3	TGCGCCAGCAGCCAAGCAGTGTTATTTGGAAACACCATATATTTT	CASSQAVLFGNTIYF